This T cell receptor (beta chain) was captured by sequencing in a study of control samples from healthy donors and cancer patients. Generated by immunoSEQ multiplex PCR, the TCRdb table keeps only in-frame clones and is missing some. The sample holds some 99,000 clones; 75% to 95% are singletons and the top ten take 4% to 4.5%. The ends were cut back, 7 bases at V and 1 base at J, with 5 bases in the middle. The CDR3 is 12 amino acids. What was sequenced was blood. This chain connects TRBV12-3 or TRBV12-4 to TRBJ1-3, with D uncertain. The sequence came from a human donor in good health. The donor label of this sample is uncertain. The CDR3 protein is CASTPSGNTIYF. CDR3 DNA: TGTGCCAGCACCCCATCTGGAAACACCATATATTTT.